This T cell receptor beta chain emerged from a study of blood T cell repertoires in COVID-19. The germline CDR1 and CDR2 sequences are SQVTM and ANQGSEA. The CDR3 covers 13 residues. J gave up 8 bases and V 6 bases, and 10 bases lay outside the gene matches. Some clones are missing from TCRdb's copy, which holds only in-frame ones; the method was immunoSEQ multiplex PCR. The sample lists some 250,000 clones, roughly nine tenths occurring once. Cohort placement rested on clinical history that participants reported themselves. This chain joins TRBV29-1 and TRBJ1-2, with 9 bases that match TRBD1. The sequence was obtained from a human donor in a cohort exposed to, infected with or recovered from COVID-19 (not recorded which). The donor label of this sample is uncertain. The specimen was PBMCs or T cells enriched from blood (not recorded which). CDR3 residues: CSVNIGTGLGYTF. As DNA, the CDR3 is TGCAGCGTCAATATCGGGACAGGGTTAGGCTACACCTTC.